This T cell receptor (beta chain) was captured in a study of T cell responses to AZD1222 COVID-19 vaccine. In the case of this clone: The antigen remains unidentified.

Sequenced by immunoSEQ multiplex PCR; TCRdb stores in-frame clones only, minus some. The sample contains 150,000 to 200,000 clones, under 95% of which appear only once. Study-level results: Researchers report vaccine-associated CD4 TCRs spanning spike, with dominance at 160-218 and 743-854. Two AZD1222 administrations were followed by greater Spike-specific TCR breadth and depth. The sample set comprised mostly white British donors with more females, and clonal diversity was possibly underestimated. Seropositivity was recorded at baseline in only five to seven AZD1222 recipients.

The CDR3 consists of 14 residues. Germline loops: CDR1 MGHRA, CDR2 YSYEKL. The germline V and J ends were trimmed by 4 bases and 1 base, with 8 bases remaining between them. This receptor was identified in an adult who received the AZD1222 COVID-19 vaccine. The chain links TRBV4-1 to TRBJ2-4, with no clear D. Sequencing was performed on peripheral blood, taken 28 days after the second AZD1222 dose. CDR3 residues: CASSPLFAKNIQYF. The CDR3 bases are TGCGCCAGCAGCCCCCTCTTTGCCAAAAACATTCAGTACTTC.